A single sample is the source of the 9 T cell receptor beta chains below, sequenced in a study of T cell responses to AZD1222 COVID-19 vaccine. The table came from immunoSEQ multiplex PCR; TCRdb's copy has only in-frame clones and leaves some out. This table holds roughly 150,000 clones, around 90% found once. The sample here was peripheral blood, taken on day 0 of AZD1222 vaccination. These receptors were taken from an adult in good health.

The gene calls are TRBV19 and TRBJ2-1; D is ambiguous. V was shortened by 1 base and J by 0 bases, with 10 bases between the two germline ends. Per the germline V gene, CDR1 is LNHDA and CDR2 is SQIVND (reference sequence). This CDR3 spans 16 amino acids. The CDR3 bases are TGTGCCAGTAGTATAGTTGGCACCAACTCCTACAATGAGCAGTTCTTC. It encodes CASSIVGTNSYNEQFF.

The chain couples TRBV29-1 to TRBJ2-2; D gene uncertain. There are 12 residues in the CDR3. Germline CDR1 is SQVTM and CDR2 is ANQGSEA. V lost 5 bases and J 2 bases, leaving 6 bases between the germline ends. The CDR3 sequence is CSVWENTGELFF. Written as DNA, the CDR3 is TGCAGCGTTTGGGAAAACACCGGGGAGCTGTTTTTT.

CDR3 nucleotides: TGTGCCAGCAGCATTAGGGAGGATCGATCGGGGCAGTTCTTC. Translated: CASSIREDRSGQFF. The chain carries TRBV11-2 and TRBJ2-1; a possible D gene is TRBD2 (6 bases). The V gene's germline CDR1 is SGHAT and CDR2 FQNNGV. Deletions cut 5 bases from V and 12 bases from J, with 20 bases between. This CDR3 spans 14 amino acids.

The chain links TRBV27 to TRBJ1-5; D unclear. Germline CDR1 is MNHEY and CDR2 is SMNVEV (reference sequence). CDR3 length equals 14 residues. Trimming left V 1 base short and J 7 bases short, with 11 bases between. CDR3 sequence (DNA): TGTGCCAGCAGTTTATATCCAGTCACCCAGCCCCAGCATTTT. Protein sequence: CASSLYPVTQPQHF.

V gene TRBV20-1 combines with J gene TRBJ1-2; D ambiguous. CDR3 length: 13 amino acids. Between the trimmed V and J ends, which lost 3 bases and 5 bases, there was a span of 13 bases. Looked up from germline, CDR1 is DFQATT and CDR2 is SNEGSKA (reference sequence). The CDR3 DNA follows: TGCAGTGCTAGTTTAACGCAGACATATGGCTACACCTTC. Protein product: CSASLTQTYGYTF.

This chain joins TRBV6-5 and TRBJ2-7; 13 positions match TRBD2. This CDR3 has 15 residues. Germline CDR1 reads MNHEY; CDR2 reads SVGAGI. The V segment lost 7 bases and the J segment 6 bases; nucleotides outside the gene matches: 9. CDR3 in DNA: TGTGCCAGCACTAAAACTAGCGGGAGGGCCGTCGAGCAGTACTTC. It encodes CASTKTSGRAVEQYF.

The chain joins TRBV5-1 to TRBJ1-1, with D perhaps TRBD1 (5 bases). The germline V gene has CDR1 SGHRS and CDR2 YFSETQ. With 0 bases removed from V and 8 bases from J, the gap between germline ends came to 8 bases. This CDR3 has 12 amino acids. CDR3 bases: TGCGCCAGCAGCTTGGACAGGTTAGAAGCTTTCTTT. This codes for CASSLDRLEAFF.

The chain recombines TRBV4-2 with TRBJ2-1, with TRBD2 identical over 12 bases. This CDR3 is 15 amino acids long. Germline values: CDR1 LGHNA, CDR2 YNFKEQ. The J segment lost 8 bases and the V segment lost 5 bases, leaving 7 bases of the junction unmatched. The CDR3 region has the DNA TGTGCCAGCAGCTTGACTAGCGGGAGACGCGATGAGCAGTTCTTC. It codes for CASSLTSGRRDEQFF.

V and J are TRBV9 and TRBJ2-1, with D hard to call. This CDR3 comprises 15 residues. The V and J ends lost 4 bases and 6 bases respectively, with 17 bases between them. Germline V CDR1 and CDR2: SGDLS, YYNGEE. The chain's CDR3 is CASSPWPSHPNEQFF. CDR3 DNA sequence: TGTGCCAGCAGCCCCTGGCCTTCACATCCCAATGAGCAGTTCTTC.